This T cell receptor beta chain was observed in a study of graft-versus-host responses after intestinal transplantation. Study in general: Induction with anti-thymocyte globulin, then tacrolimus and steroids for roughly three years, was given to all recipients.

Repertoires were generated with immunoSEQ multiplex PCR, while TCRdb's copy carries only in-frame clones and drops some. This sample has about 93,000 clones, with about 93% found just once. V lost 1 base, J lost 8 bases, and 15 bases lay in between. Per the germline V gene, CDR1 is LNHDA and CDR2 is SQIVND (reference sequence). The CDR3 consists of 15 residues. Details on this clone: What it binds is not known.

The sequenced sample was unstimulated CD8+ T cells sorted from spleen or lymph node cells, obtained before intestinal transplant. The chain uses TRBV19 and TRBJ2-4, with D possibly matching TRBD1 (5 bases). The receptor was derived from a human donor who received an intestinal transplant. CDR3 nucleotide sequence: TGTGCCAGTAGTATAGGGGCAGGGTTGTGGGACATTCAGTACTTC. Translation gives CASSIGAGLWDIQYF.